These 12 T cell receptor beta chains share one sample of origin, sequenced in a study of vaccination and CD4 T cells after COVID-19. TCRdb fed the PCR reads into MiXCR, producing one record per CDR3 protein. The table shows about 29,000 distinct CDR3 sequences, with approximately 49% occurring only once. Regarding time point: late sampling 161 to 241 days after vaccination in a few convalescent patients. The source material was CD4+ T cells from blood, sampled about 7 months after SARS-CoV-2 vaccination. The receptors derive from a human donor who had recovered from COVID-19.

The rearrangement joins TRBV6-5 to TRBJ2-7; 9 bases agree with TRBD2. The CDR3 consists of 15 residues. After removal of 2 bases from V and 4 bases from J, the junction contained 6 bases not matched to a gene. The germline CDR1 and CDR2 sequences are MNHEY and SVGAGI. Here the CDR3 DNA reads TGTGCCAGCAGTTACGAGGGACTAGCTGGATACGAGCAGTACTTC. Its translation is CASSYEGLAGYEQYF.

V is TRBV7-9 and J is TRBJ2-7, with 9 bases fitting TRBD2. CDR3 length equals 13 residues. V lost 5 bases and J lost 4; bases outside the gene matches: 3. Germline CDR1 SEHNR, CDR2 FQNEAQ (reference sequence). The CDR3 is CASSTSGLYEQYF. In DNA, the CDR3 is TGTGCCAGCAGCACTAGCGGGTTATACGAGCAGTACTTC. Full variable domain (outside the CDR3, taken from reference TRBV7-9 and TRBJ2-7): DTGVSQNPRHKITKRGQNVTFRCDPISEHNRLYWYRQTLGQGPEFLTYFQNEAQLEKSRLLSDRFSAERPKGSFSTLEIQRTEQGDSAMYLCASSTSGLYEQYFGPGTRLTVT.

The rearrangement uses TRBV19 and TRBJ2-3; D perhaps matches TRBD2 (6 bases). This CDR3 region has 14 residues. Trimming took off 4 bases at V and 0 bases at J, with 8 bases between the two ends. Germline values: CDR1 LNHDA, CDR2 SQIVND (reference sequence). The CDR3 is CASSSSGSTDTQYF. The CDR3 DNA is TGTGCCAGTAGTAGTAGCGGTAGCACAGATACGCAGTATTTT.

The chain joins TRBV7-8 to TRBJ2-5; maybe TRBD2 (6 bases). Trimming removed 9 bases at V and 7 bases at J, with 15 bases between. The CDR3 runs to 12 residues. Germline lookup yields CDR1 SGHVS and CDR2 FQNEAQ. In nucleotides, the CDR3 is TGTGCCAGTATCGCTGCCGGGGGGACCCAGTACTTC. Encoded protein: CASIAAGGTQYF.

The J gene is TRBJ2-2, the V gene TRBV7-2; the D is unclear. The V end lost 5 bases, the J end lost 6 bases, and 10 bases lay between the germline ends. The CDR3 covers 13 residues. CDR1 SGHTA and CDR2 FQGNSA come from the germline V gene. This chain's CDR3 is CASSQPSAGELFF. CDR3 in DNA: TGTGCCAGCAGCCAACCATCAGCCGGGGAGCTGTTTTTT.

V is TRBV6-5 and J is TRBJ1-6, with a possible D match to TRBD1 (6 bases). Deletions cut 2 bases from V and 7 bases from J, with 15 bases between. Per the germline V gene, CDR1 is MNHEY and CDR2 is SVGAGI. CDR3 length: 16 amino acids. CDR3 sequence: CASSYLTRDKNSPLHF. The CDR3 DNA follows: TGTGCCAGCAGTTACCTGACCCGGGACAAAAATTCACCCCTCCACTTT.

A few counts support this clonotype. The gene calls are TRBV20-1 and TRBJ1-5; no clear D gene. The germline gives CDR1 DFQATT, CDR2 SNEGSKA (reference sequence). This CDR3 contains 12 residues. Trimming shortened V by 3 bases and J by 4 bases, and 7 bases separated the two germline ends. For the CDR3, the DNA is TGCAGTGCTAGGGACGGGAATCAGCCCCAGCATTTT. It specifies CSARDGNQPQHF.

This clonotype has a handful of counts. The CDR3 nucleotides read TGTGCCAGCAGACAGGAAACTGAAGCTTTCTTT. It is translated as CASRQETEAFF. The V gene is TRBV6-1, the J gene TRBJ1-1; a possible D gene is TRBD1 (5 bases). The CDR3 extends over 11 amino acids. CDR1 is MNHNS and CDR2 is SASEGT in the germline V gene. The germline V and J ends were trimmed by 6 bases and 5 bases, with 7 bases remaining between them.

The table lists this clonotype with a few counts. This chain links TRBV20-1 with TRBJ1-1, with no clear D. The CDR3 covers 12 residues. Germline V gene lookup returns CDR1 DFQATT and CDR2 SNEGSKA (reference sequence). Trimming took 2 bases from V and 10 from J, leaving 14 bases between them. CDR3 residues: CSARLGLIGAFF. CDR3 DNA sequence: TGCAGTGCTAGATTAGGGCTTATCGGAGCTTTCTTT.

This clonotype turned up a few times. The rearrangement uses TRBV7-2 and TRBJ1-1; perhaps TRBD1 as D (6 bases). V lost 4 bases, J lost 5 bases, and 11 bases lay in between. CDR3 length: 13 residues. CDR1 is SGHTA, CDR2 FQGNSA, per germline. Written as DNA, the CDR3 is TGTGCCAGCAGCTCCAGGGGTGGAACTGAAGCTTTCTTT. Encoded protein: CASSSRGGTEAFF.

The V gene is TRBV6-2 or TRBV6-3, the J gene TRBJ2-7; 12 nucleotides align to TRBD2. The CDR3 is made up of 17 amino acids. CDR1 and CDR2 (germline): MNHEY, SVGEGT. V lost 5 bases and J lost 2; bases outside the gene matches: 10. The CDR3 is CASSAETGLAGPYEQYF. The CDR3 bases are TGTGCCAGCAGTGCAGAAACAGGACTAGCGGGACCCTACGAGCAGTACTTC.

This CDR3 reads CSARDRGDHGYTF. In DNA form, the CDR3 reads TGCAGTGCTAGGGACAGGGGGGATCATGGCTACACCTTC. The chain is built from TRBV20-1 and TRBJ1-2; 10 bases fit TRBD1. J lost 6 bases, V lost 3 bases, and 4 bases had no gene match. CDR3 length: 13 residues. Germline CDR1 and CDR2: DFQATT and SNEGSKA (reference sequence).